Listed here are 3 T cell receptor beta chains from one sample, sequenced in a study of OX40 agonist ivuxolimab in advanced cancers. Profiled with immunoSEQ multiplex PCR; TCRdb holds only in-frame clones, not every one. The data show 70,000 to 95,000 clones, 80% to 90% seen once. Sequenced material: CD4+ or CD8+ T cells sorted from blood, taken in a trial of the OX40 agonist ivuxolimab. These receptor sequences come from an adult with an advanced solid tumor such as melanoma, head and neck, liver or kidney cancer.

The J gene is TRBJ2-7, the V gene TRBV28; D possibly corresponds to TRBD2 (6 bases). V lost 8 bases and J lost 4, with 24 bases in between. CDR3 length equals 16 residues. Germline values: CDR1 MDHEN, CDR2 SYDVKM. The CDR3 DNA follows: TGTGCCAGCTCCCTCGGAGGGCCCCCCTCTGCTTACGAGCAGTACTTC. It is translated as CASSLGGPPSAYEQYF.

The V gene is TRBV11-3, the J gene TRBJ2-7; 9 bases line up with TRBD1. The CDR3 loop spans 15 amino acids. The trim removed 5 bases at V and 5 bases at J, leaving 10 bases unmatched. Germline V gene sequence: CDR1 SGHNT, CDR2 YENEEA. CDR3 region: CASSPRTGAPNEQYF. The CDR3 DNA is TGTGCCAGCAGCCCCCGGACAGGGGCCCCCAACGAGCAGTACTTC.

The J gene is TRBJ2-3, the V gene TRBV5-4, with D possibly called TRBD1 or TRBD2 (5 bases each). The ends were cut back, 0 bases at V and 5 bases at J, with 13 bases in the middle. The CDR3 runs 15 residues. CDR1 and CDR2 from the germline V gene are SGHNT and YYREEE (reference sequence). The CDR3 DNA sequence: TGTGCCAGCAGCTTGGGAGGGGACCCGGGAGATACGCAGTATTTT. Amino acid sequence: CASSLGGDPGDTQYF.